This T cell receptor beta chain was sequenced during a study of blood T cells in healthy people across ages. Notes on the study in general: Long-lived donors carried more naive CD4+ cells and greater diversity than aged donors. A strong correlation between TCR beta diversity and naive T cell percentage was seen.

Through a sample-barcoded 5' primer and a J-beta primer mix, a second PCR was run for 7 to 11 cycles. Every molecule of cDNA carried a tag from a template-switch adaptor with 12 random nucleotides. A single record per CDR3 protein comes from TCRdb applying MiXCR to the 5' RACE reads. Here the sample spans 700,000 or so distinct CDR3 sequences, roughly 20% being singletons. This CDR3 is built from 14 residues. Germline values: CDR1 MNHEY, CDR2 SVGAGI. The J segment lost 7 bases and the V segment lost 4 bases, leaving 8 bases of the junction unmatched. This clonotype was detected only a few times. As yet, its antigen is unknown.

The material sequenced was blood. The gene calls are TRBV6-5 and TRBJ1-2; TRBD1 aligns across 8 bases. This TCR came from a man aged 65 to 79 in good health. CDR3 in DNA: TGTGCCAGCAGTTCCCGGGACAGGCGCTCTGGCTACACCTTC. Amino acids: CASSSRDRRSGYTF.